This TCR beta chain appears in the sequencing data of a study of blood T cell repertoires in COVID-19. Generated by immunoSEQ multiplex PCR, the TCRdb table keeps only in-frame clones and is missing some. The sample shows 210,000 or so clones, 85% of them seen only once. Germline CDR1 is SEHNR and CDR2 is FQNEAQ (reference sequence). The CDR3 length is 14 residues. The V end was cut by 4 bases, the J end by 0 bases, with 9 bases between. Sequences were obtained from peripheral blood. The TCR originated in a man aged 50-59 years with COVID-19, enrolled during active disease. J is TRBJ1-2 and V is TRBV7-9; tentatively, D is TRBD1 (6 bases). For the CDR3, the DNA is TGTGCCAGCAGCTGGACAGCCTCTAACTATGGCTACACCTTC. Amino acids: CASSWTASNYGYTF.